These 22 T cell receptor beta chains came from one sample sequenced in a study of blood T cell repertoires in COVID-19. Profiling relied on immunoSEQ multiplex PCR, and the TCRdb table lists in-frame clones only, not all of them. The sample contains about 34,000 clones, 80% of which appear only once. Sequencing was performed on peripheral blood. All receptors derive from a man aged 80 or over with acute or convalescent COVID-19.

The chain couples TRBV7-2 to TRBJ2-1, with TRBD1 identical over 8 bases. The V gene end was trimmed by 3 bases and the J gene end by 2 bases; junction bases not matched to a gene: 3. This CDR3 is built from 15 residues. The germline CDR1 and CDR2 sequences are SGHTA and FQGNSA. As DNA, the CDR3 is TGTGCCAGCAGCTTTGACAGGGGACCCTACAATGAGCAGTTCTTC. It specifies CASSFDRGPYNEQFF.

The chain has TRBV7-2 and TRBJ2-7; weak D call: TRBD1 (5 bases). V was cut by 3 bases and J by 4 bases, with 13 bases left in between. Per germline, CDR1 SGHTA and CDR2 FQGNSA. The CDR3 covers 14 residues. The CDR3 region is CASSLSTAHYEQYF. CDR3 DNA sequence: TGTGCCAGCAGCTTGTCGACAGCTCATTACGAGCAGTACTTC.

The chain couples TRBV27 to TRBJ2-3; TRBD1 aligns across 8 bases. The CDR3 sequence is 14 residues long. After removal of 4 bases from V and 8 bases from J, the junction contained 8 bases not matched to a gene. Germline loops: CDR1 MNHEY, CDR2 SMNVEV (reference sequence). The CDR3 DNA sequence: TGTGCCAGCAGTTACCGGGACAGGCGAGGTACGCAGTATTTT. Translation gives CASSYRDRRGTQYF.

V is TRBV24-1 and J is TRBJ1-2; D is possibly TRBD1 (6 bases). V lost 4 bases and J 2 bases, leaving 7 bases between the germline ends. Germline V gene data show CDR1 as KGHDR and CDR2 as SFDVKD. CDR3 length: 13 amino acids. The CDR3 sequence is CATSEQGNYGYTF. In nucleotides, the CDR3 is TGTGCCACCAGTGAACAGGGAAACTATGGCTACACCTTC.

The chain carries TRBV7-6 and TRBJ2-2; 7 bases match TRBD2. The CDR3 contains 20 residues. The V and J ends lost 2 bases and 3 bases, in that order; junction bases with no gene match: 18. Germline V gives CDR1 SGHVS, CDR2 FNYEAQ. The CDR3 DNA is TGTGCCAGCAGCTTATCCATTAGTAGGCGGGAGAGTCCATACACCGGGGAGCTGTTTTTT. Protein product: CASSLSISRRESPYTGELFF. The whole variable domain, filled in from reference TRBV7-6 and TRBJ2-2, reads GAGVSQSPRYKVTKRGQDVALRCDPISGHVSLYWYRQALGQGPEFLTYFNYEAQQDKSGLPNDRFSAERPEGSISTLTIQRTEQRDSAMYRCASSLSISRRESPYTGELFFGEGSRLTVL.

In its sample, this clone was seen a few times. CDR3 in amino acids: CASSDSAGSYNEQFF. In nucleotides, the CDR3 is TGTGCCAGCAGTGACTCAGCGGGGTCCTACAATGAGCAGTTCTTC. This chain links TRBV6-4 with TRBJ2-1; 7 positions match TRBD2. The germline V gene has CDR1 MRHNA and CDR2 SNTAGT. The CDR3 contains 15 residues. The V segment lost 0 bases and the J segment 1 base; nucleotides outside the gene matches: 0.

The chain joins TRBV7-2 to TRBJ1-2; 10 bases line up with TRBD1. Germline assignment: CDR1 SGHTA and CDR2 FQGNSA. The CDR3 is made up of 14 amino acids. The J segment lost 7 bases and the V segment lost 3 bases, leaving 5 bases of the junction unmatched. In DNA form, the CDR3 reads TGTGCCAGCAGCTTCGACAGGGGGCTCTCTGGCTACACCTTC. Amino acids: CASSFDRGLSGYTF.

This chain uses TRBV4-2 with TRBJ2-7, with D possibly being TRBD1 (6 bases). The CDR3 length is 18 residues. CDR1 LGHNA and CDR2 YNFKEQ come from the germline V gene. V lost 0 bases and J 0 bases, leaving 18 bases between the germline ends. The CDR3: CASSQDLALGQHSYEQYF. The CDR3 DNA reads TGTGCCAGCAGCCAAGATCTTGCCCTAGGACAGCACTCCTACGAGCAGTACTTC.

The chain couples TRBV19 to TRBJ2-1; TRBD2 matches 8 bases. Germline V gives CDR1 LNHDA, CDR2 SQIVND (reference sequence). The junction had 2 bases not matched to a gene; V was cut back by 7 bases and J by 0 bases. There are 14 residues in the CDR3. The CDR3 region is CASKTSVSYNEQFF. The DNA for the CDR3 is TGTGCCAGTAAGACTAGCGTCTCCTACAATGAGCAGTTCTTC.

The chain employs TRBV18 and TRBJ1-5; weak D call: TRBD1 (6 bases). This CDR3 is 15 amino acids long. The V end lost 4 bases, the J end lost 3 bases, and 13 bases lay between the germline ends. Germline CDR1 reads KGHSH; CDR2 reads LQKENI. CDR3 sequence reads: CASSQHRALNQPQHF. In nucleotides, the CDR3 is TGTGCCAGCTCACAACACAGGGCCCTCAATCAGCCCCAGCATTTT. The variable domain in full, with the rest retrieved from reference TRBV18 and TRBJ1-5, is NAGVMQNPRHLVRRRGQEARLRCSPMKGHSHVYWYRQLPEEGLKFMVYLQKENIIDESGMPKERFSAEFPKEGPSILRIQQVVRGDSAAYFCASSQHRALNQPQHFGDGTRLSIL.

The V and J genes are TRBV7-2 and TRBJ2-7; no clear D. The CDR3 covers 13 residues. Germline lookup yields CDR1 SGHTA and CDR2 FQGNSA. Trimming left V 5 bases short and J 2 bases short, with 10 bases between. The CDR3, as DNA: TGTGCCAGCAGCCCTAACTTCGCCTACGAGCAGTACTTC. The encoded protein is CASSPNFAYEQYF.

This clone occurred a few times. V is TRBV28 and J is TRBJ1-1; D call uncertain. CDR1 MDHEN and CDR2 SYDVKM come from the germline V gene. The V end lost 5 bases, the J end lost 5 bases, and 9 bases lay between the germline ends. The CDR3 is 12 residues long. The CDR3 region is CASSRPETEAFF. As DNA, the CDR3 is TGTGCCAGCAGTAGACCGGAGACTGAAGCTTTCTTT.

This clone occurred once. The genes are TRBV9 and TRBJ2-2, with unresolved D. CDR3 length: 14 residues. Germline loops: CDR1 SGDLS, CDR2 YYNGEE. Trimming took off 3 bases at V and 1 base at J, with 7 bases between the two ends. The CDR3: CASSGIRNTGELFF. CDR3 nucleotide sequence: TGTGCCAGCAGCGGAATCAGGAACACCGGGGAGCTGTTTTTT.

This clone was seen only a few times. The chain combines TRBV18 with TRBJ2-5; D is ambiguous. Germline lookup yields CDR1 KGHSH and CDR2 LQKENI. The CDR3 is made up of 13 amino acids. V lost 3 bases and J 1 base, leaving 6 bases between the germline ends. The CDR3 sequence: CASSPNFQETQYF. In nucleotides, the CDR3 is TGTGCCAGCTCACCCAACTTCCAAGAGACCCAGTACTTC.

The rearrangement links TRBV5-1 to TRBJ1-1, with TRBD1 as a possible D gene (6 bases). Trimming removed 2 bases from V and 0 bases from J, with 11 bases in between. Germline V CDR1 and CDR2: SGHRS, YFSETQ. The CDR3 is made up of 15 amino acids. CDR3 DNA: TGCGCCAGCAGCTTTCGGACAGACATGAACACTGAAGCTTTCTTT. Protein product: CASSFRTDMNTEAFF.

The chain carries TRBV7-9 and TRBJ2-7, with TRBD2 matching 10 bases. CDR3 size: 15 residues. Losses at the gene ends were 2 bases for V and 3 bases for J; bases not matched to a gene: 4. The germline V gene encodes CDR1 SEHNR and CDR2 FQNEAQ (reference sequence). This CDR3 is CASSLYPSGSYEQYF. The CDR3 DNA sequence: TGTGCCAGCAGCTTATACCCTAGCGGGAGCTACGAGCAGTACTTC.

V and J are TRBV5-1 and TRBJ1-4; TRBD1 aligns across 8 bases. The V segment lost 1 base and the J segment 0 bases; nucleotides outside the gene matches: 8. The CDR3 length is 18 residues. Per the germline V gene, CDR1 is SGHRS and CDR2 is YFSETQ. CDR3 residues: CASSLPQGATSTNEKLFF. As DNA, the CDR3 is TGCGCCAGCAGCTTGCCGCAGGGGGCTACCTCAACTAATGAAAAACTGTTTTTT.

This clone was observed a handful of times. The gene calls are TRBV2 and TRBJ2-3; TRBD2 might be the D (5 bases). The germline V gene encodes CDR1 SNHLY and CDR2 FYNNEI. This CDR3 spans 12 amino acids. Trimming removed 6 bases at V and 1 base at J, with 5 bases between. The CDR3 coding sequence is TGTGCCAGCAGGCGGGGCACAGATACGCAGTATTTT. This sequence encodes CASRRGTDTQYF.

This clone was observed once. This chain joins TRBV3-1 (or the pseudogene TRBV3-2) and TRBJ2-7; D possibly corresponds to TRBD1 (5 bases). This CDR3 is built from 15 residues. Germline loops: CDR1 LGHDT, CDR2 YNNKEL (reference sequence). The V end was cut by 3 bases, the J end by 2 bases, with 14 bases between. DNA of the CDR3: TGTGCCAGCAGCCACCTAGGGGTAGGGCCCTACGAGCAGTACTTC. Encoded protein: CASSHLGVGPYEQYF.

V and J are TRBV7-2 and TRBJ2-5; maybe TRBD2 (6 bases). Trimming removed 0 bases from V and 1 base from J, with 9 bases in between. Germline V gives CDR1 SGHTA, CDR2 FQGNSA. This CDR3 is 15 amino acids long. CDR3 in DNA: TGTGCCAGCAGCTTAGCGGGGGGACTCCAAGAGACCCAGTACTTC. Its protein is CASSLAGGLQETQYF.

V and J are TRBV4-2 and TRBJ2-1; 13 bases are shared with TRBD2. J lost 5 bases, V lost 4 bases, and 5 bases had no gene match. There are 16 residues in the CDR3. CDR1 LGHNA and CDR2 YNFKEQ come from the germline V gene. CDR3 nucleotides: TGTGCCAGCAGCCGGGGGGGGACTAGCGGGAACAATGAGCAGTTCTTC. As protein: CASSRGGTSGNNEQFF.

The CDR3 region is CASSYRGGYGYTF. The CDR3 bases are TGTGCCAGCAGTTACAGAGGCGGCTATGGCTACACCTTC. The V and J genes are TRBV6-5 and TRBJ1-2; D is undetermined. The CDR3 is made up of 13 amino acids. Germline V gene lookup returns CDR1 MNHEY and CDR2 SVGAGI. Trimming removed 2 bases at V and 4 bases at J, with 8 bases between.